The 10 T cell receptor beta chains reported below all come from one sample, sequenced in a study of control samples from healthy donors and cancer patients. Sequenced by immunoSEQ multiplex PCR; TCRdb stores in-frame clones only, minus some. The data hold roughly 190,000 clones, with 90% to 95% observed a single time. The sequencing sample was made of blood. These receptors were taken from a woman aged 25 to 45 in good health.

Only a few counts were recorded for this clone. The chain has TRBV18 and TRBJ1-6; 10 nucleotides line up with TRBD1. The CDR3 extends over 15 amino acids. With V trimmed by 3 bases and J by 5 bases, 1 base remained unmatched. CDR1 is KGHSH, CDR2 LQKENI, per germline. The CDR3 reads CASSPGTGDNSPLHF. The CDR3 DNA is TGTGCCAGCTCACCCGGGACAGGGGATAATTCACCCCTCCACTTT.

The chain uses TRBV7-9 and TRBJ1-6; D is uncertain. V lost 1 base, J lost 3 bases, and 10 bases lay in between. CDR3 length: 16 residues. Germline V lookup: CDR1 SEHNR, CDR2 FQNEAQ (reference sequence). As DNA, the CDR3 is TGTGCCAGCAGCTTAGGGGCATCGGGCTATAATTCACCCCTCCACTTT. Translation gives CASSLGASGYNSPLHF.

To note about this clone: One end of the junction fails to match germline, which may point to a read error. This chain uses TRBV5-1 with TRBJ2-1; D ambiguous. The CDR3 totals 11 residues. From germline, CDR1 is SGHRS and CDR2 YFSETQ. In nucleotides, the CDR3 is TGCGCCAGCAGCTCCGACAATGAGCAGTTCTTC. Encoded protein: CASSSDNEQFF.

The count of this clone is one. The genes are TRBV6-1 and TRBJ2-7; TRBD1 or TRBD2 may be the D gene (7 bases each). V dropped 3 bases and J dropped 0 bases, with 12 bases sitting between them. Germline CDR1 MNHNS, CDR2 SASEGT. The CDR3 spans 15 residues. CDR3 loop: CASSEGRGGSYEQYF. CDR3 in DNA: TGTGCCAGCAGTGAGGGCAGGGGGGGCTCCTACGAGCAGTACTTC.

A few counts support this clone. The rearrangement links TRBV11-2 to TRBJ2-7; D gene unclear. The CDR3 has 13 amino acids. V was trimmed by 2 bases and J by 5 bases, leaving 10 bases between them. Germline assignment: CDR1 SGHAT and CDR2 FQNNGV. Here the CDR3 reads CASSLMPGNEQYF. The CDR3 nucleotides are TGTGCCAGCAGCTTAATGCCAGGCAACGAGCAGTACTTC.

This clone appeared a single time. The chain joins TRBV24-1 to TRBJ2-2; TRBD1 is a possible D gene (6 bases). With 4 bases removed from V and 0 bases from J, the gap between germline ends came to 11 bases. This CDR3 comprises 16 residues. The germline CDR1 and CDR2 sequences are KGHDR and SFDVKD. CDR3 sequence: CATSEYRASNTGELFF. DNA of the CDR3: TGTGCCACCAGTGAATACAGGGCCTCGAACACCGGGGAGCTGTTTTTT.

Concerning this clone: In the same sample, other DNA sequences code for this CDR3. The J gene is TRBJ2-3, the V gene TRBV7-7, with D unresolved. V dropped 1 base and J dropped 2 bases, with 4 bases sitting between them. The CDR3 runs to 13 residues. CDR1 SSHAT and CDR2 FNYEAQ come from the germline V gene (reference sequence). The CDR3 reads CASSLGATDTQYF. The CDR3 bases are TGTGCCAGCAGCTTAGGAGCCACAGATACGCAGTATTTT.

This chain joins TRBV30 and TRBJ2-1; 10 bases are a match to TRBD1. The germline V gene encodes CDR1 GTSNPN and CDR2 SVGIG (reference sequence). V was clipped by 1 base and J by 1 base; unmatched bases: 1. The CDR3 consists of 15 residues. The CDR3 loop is CAWSGQGASYNEQFF. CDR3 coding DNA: TGTGCCTGGAGTGGACAGGGGGCTTCCTACAATGAGCAGTTCTTC.

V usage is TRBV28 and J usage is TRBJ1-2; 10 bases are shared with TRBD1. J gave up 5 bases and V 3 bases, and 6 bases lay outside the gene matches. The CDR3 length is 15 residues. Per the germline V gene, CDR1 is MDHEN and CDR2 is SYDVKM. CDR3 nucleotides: TGTGCCAGCAGTTTCTGGACAGGGGGGGAATATGGCTACACCTTC. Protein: CASSFWTGGEYGYTF.

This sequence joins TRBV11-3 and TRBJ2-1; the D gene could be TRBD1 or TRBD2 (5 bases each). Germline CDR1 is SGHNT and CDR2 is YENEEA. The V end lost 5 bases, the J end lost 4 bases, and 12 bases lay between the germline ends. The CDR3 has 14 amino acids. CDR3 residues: CASSPPGRYNEQFF. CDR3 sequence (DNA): TGTGCCAGCAGCCCCCCGGGACGGTACAATGAGCAGTTCTTC.